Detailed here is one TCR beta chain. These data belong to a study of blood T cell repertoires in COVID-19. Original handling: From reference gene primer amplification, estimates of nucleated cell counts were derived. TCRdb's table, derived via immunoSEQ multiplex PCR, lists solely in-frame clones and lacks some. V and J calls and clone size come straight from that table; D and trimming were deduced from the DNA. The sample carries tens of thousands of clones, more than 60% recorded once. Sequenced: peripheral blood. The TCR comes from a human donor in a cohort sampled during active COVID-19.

CDR3 bases: TGTGCCAGCAGCTTAACTACAATCCAGGGCTACACCTTC. The encoded protein is CASSLTTIQGYTF. The chain uses TRBV7-9 and TRBJ1-2; D uncertain. Germline V gene data show CDR1 as SEHNR and CDR2 as FQNEAQ (reference sequence). This CDR3 region has 13 residues. With 2 bases removed from V and 8 bases from J, the gap between germline ends came to 12 bases.